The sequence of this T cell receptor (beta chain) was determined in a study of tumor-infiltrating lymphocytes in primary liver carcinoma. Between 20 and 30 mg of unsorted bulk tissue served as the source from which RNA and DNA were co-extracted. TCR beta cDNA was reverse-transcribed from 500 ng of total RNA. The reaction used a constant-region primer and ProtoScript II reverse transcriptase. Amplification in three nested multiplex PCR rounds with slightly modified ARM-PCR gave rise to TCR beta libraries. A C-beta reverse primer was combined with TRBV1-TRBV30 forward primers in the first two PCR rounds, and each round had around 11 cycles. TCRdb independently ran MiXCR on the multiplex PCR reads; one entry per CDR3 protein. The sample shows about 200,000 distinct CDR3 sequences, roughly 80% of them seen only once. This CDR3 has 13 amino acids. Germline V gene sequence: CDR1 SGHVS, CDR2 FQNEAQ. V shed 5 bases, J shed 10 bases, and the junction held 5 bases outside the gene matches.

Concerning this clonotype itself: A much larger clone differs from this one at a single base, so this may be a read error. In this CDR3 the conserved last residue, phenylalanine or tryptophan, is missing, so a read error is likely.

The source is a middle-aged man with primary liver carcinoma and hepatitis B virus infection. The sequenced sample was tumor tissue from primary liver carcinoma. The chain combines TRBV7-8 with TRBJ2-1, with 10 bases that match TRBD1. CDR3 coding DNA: TGTGCCAGCAGCAGGGACAGGGGCCACGAGCAGTTCCTC. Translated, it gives CASSRDRGHEQFL.